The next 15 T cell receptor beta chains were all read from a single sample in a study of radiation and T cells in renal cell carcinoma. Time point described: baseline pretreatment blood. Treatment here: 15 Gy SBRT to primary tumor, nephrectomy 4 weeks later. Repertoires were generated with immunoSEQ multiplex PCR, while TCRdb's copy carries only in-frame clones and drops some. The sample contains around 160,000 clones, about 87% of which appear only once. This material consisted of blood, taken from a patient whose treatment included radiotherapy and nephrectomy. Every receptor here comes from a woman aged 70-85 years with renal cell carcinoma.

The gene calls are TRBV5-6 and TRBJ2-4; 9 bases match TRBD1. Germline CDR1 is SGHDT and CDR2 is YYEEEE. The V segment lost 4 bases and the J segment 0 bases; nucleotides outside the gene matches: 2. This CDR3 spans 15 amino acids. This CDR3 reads CASSRDRVAKNIQYF. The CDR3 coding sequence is TGTGCCAGCAGCCGGGACAGGGTAGCCAAAAACATTCAGTACTTC.

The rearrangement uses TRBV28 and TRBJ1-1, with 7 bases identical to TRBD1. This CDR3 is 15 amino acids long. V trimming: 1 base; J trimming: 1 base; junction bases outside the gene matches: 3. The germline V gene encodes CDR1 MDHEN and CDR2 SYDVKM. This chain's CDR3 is CASSLYPGGNTEAFF. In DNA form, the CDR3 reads TGTGCCAGCAGTTTATATCCAGGGGGGAACACTGAAGCTTTCTTT.

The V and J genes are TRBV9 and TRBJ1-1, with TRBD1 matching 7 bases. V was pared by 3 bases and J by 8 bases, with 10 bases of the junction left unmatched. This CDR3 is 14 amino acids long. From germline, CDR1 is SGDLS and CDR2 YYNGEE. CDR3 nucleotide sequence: TGTGCCAGCAGCGGTAACAGGGGAGGAGCGGAAGCTTTCTTT. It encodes CASSGNRGGAEAFF.

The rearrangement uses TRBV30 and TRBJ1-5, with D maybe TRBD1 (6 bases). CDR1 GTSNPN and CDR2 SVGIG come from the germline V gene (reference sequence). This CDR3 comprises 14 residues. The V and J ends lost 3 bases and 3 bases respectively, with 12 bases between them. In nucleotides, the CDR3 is TGTGCCTGGAGCACCGGGACAATCAATCAGCCCCAGCATTTT. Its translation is CAWSTGTINQPQHF.

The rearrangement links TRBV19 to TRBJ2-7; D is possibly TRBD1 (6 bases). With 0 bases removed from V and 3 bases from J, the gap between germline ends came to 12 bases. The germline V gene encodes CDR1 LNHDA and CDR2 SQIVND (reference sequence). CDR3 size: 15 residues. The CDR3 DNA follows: TGTGCCAGTAGTATAGATGGGGGCGCAGTCTACGAGCAGTACTTC. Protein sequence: CASSIDGGAVYEQYF.

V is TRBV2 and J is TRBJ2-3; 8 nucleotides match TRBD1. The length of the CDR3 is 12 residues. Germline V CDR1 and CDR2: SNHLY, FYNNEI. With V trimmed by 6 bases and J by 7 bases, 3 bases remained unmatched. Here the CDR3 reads CASSPGGYTQYF. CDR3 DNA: TGTGCCAGCAGCCCAGGGGGCTATACGCAGTATTTT.

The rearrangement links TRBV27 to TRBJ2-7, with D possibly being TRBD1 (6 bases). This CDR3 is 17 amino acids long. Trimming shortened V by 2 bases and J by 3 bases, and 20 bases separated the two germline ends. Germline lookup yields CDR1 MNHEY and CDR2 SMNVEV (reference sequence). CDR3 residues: CASSLIGRGTPGYEQYF. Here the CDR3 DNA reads TGTGCCAGCAGTTTAATCGGCAGGGGCACACCGGGCTACGAGCAGTACTTC.

CDR3 amino acids: CASSLGQGVRDEQYF. CDR3 sequence (DNA): TGTGCCAGCAGCTTAGGACAGGGTGTCAGAGACGAGCAGTACTTC. V and J are TRBV7-9 and TRBJ2-7; 7 nucleotides align to TRBD1. The germline V gene has CDR1 SEHNR and CDR2 FQNEAQ (reference sequence). There are 15 residues in the CDR3. V dropped 1 base and J dropped 5; count of bases not matched to a gene: 8.

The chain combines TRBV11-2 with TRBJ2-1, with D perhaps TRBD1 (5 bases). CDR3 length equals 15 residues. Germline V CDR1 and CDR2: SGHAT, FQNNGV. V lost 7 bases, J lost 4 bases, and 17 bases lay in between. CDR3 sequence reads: CASTGGAQGYNEQFF. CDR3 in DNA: TGTGCCAGCACCGGTGGGGCCCAGGGATACAATGAGCAGTTCTTC. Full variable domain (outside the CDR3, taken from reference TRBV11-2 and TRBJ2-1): EAGVAQSPRYKIIEKRQSVAFWCNPISGHATLYWYQQILGQGPKLLIQFQNNGVVDDSQLPKDRFSAERLKGVDSTLKIQPAKLEDSAVYLCASTGGAQGYNEQFFGPGTRLTVL.

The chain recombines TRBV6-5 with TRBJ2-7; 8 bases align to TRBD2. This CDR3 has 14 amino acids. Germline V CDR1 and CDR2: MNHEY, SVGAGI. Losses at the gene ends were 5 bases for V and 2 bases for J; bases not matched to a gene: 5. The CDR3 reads CASSLGGGTYEQYF. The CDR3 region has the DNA TGTGCCAGCAGTCTCGGGGGGGGAACCTACGAGCAGTACTTC.

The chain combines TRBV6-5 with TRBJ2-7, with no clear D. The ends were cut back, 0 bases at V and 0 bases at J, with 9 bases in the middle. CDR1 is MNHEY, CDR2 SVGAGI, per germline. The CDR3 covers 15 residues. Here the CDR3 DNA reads TGTGCCAGCAGTTACTCCGAAGACAACTCCTACGAGCAGTACTTC. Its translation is CASSYSEDNSYEQYF.

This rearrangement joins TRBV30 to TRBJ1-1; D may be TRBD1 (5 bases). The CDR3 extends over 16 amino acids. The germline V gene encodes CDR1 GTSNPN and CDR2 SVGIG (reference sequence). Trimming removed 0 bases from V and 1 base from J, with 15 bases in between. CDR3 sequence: CAWSVQGFGKNTEAFF. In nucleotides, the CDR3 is TGTGCCTGGAGTGTTCAGGGTTTCGGTAAGAACACTGAAGCTTTCTTT.

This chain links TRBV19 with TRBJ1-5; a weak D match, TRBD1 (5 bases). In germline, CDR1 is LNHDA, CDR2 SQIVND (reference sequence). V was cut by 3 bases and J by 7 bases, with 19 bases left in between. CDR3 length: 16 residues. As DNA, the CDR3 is TGTGCCAGTAGTATTATCGCAGGGTCCTTGGGGCAGCCCCAGCATTTT. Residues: CASSIIAGSLGQPQHF.

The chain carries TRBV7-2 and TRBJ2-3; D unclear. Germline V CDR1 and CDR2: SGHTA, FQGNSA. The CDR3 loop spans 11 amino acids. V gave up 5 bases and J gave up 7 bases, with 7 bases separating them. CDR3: CASSPGNTQYF. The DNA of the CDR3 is TGTGCCAGCAGCCCGGGTAATACGCAGTATTTT.

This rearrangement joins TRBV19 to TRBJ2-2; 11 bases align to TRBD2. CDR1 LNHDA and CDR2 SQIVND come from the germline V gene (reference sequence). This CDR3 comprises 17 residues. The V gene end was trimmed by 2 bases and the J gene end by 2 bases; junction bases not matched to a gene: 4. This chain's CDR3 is CASSILGLAGNTGELFF. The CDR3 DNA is TGTGCCAGTAGTATACTTGGACTAGCGGGTAACACCGGGGAGCTGTTTTTT.